The clone carrying this TCR beta chain was counted between two and nine times. This record comes from a study of T cells in Graves' hyperthyroidism and ophthalmopathy. Amplification yielded TCR beta CDR3 regions, with RNA transcripts as the source. The HTBI primer set served for first-round RT-PCR of the TCR CDR3. TCRdb itself ran the multiplex PCR reads through MiXCR, one entry per CDR3 protein. Of some 600,000 distinct CDR3 sequences listed, about 15% are singletons. The V end was cut by 0 bases, the J end by 3 bases, with 12 bases between. This CDR3 is 14 amino acids long. CDR1 is DFQATT and CDR2 is SNEGSKA in the germline V gene (reference sequence).

The chain has TRBV20-1 and TRBJ2-7; D remains unclear. This TCR was recovered from a woman younger than 45 with Graves' hyperthyroidism that later progressed to Graves' ophthalmopathy. The sequenced sample consisted of blood. The CDR3 protein is CSARDQGRHYEQYF. The CDR3 DNA sequence: TGCAGTGCTAGAGATCAAGGACGGCACTACGAGCAGTACTTC.